One and the same sample provided the 8 T cell receptor beta chains below, sequenced in a study of cytotoxic CD8 clonotypes in ibrutinib-treated CLL. TCRdb's copy holds only in-frame clones and misses some; the assay was immunoSEQ multiplex PCR. The sample lists 250,000 or so clones; roughly 74% were seen once. The specimen comprised PBMCs, sampled after 24 months of ibrutinib treatment. Receptor source: a human donor with chronic lymphocytic leukemia.

The V call is TRBV28, the J call TRBJ1-2; D is undetermined. The CDR3 contains 12 residues. Germline loops: CDR1 MDHEN, CDR2 SYDVKM. V shed 7 bases and J shed 4 bases, with 10 bases lying between them. The CDR3, as DNA: TGTGCCAGCACCGAACGGAGCTATGGCTACACCTTC. Its protein product is CASTERSYGYTF.

The genes are TRBV7-9 and TRBJ2-7; D possibly corresponds to TRBD1 (5 bases). Germline V CDR1 and CDR2: SEHNR, FQNEAQ (reference sequence). V dropped 3 bases and J dropped 2 bases, with 11 bases sitting between them. This CDR3 is built from 14 residues. The CDR3 DNA reads TGTGCCAGCAGCTTGCCAGGGCTCCCCTACGAGCAGTACTTC. Its translation: CASSLPGLPYEQYF.

CDR3 bases: TGTGCCTGGAGCGGTCAGACAGGGGTGAAAGAGACCCAGTACTTC. This encodes CAWSGQTGVKETQYF. The chain has TRBV30 and TRBJ2-5, with 8 bases lining up with TRBD1. The CDR3 has 15 residues. The junction had 9 bases not matched to a gene; V was cut back by 3 bases and J by 3 bases. The germline CDR1 and CDR2 sequences are GTSNPN and SVGIG (reference sequence). Full variable domain (rest looked up from reference TRBV30 and TRBJ2-5): SQTIHQWPATLVQPVGSPLSLECTVEGTSNPNLYWYRQAAGRGLQLLFYSVGIGQISSEVPQNLSASRPQDRQFILSSKKLLLSDSGFYLCAWSGQTGVKETQYFGPGTRLLVL.

This chain uses TRBV2 with TRBJ1-5; D not resolved. The CDR3 consists of 15 residues. Trimming pared 5 bases from V and 0 bases from J, leaving 11 bases between. Germline lookup yields CDR1 SNHLY and CDR2 FYNNEI. CDR3 region: CASSPQRSSNQPQHF. For the CDR3, the DNA is TGTGCCAGCAGTCCCCAAAGGTCTAGCAATCAGCCCCAGCATTTT.

This clone was counted a few times. The CDR3 protein is CASSLEQVDGYTF. In DNA form, the CDR3 reads TGTGCCAGCTCCCTCGAACAGGTTGATGGCTACACCTTC. The J gene is TRBJ1-2, the V gene TRBV18, with D possibly being TRBD1 (5 bases). The CDR3 runs 13 residues. V was shortened by 6 bases and J by 6 bases, with 14 bases between the two germline ends. Looked up from germline, CDR1 is KGHSH and CDR2 is LQKENI.

The rearrangement joins TRBV28 to TRBJ2-7; D tentatively fits TRBD1 or TRBD2 (5 bases each). Germline V gene sequence: CDR1 MDHEN, CDR2 SYDVKM. The germline V and J ends were trimmed by 6 bases and 6 bases, with 15 bases remaining between them. This CDR3 is built from 13 residues. The CDR3 nucleotides are TGTGCCAGCAGATTCACCGGGGCGGCCGAGCAGTACTTC. Its protein is CASRFTGAAEQYF. Using reference TRBV28 and TRBJ2-7 for the parts outside the CDR3, the full variable domain is DVKVTQSSRYLVKRTGEKVFLECVQDMDHENMFWYRQDPGLGLRLIYFSYDVKMKEKGDIPEGYSVSREKKERFSLILESASTNQTSMYLCASRFTGAAEQYFGPGTRLTVT.

This clone was counted a few times. The gene calls are TRBV11-2 and TRBJ2-1, with 9 bases lining up with TRBD2. This CDR3 has 15 amino acids. Unmatched junction bases numbered 7, after V lost 4 bases and J lost 6 bases. The germline CDR1 and CDR2 sequences are SGHAT and FQNNGV. DNA of the CDR3: TGTGCCAGCAGCTCCACTAGCGGGTTCTCCAATGAGCAGTTCTTC. This translates into CASSSTSGFSNEQFF.

This clone was observed a handful of times. The chain recombines TRBV4-2 with TRBJ1-5; 9 bases align to TRBD1. In germline, CDR1 is LGHNA, CDR2 YNFKEQ. The CDR3 has 18 amino acids. V lost 0 bases and J lost 0; bases outside the gene matches: 6. CDR3 loop: CASSQDADRGYSNQPQHF. The DNA for the CDR3 is TGTGCCAGCAGCCAAGATGCGGACAGGGGTTATAGCAATCAGCCCCAGCATTTT.